These 26 T cell receptor beta chains originate from one sample sequenced in a study of control samples from healthy donors and cancer patients. Assay: immunoSEQ multiplex PCR; the TCRdb copy retains only in-frame clones and omits some. Seen here are more than 95,000 clones, about 93% observed once, and the top ten hold roughly 2.6%. Sample: blood. The origin of the receptors is a man in his thirties or forties in good health.

The chain recombines TRBV5-4 with TRBJ2-2, with D maybe TRBD2 (5 bases). Germline V gene lookup returns CDR1 SGHNT and CDR2 YYREEE (reference sequence). The CDR3 is 15 amino acids. V gave up 5 bases and J gave up 8 bases, with 19 bases separating them. CDR3 sequence (DNA): TGTGCCAGCAGTTGGGAGTCTAGCTTAAGAGGGGAGCTGTTTTTT. It translates to CASSWESSLRGELFF.

The chain joins TRBV3-1 (or the pseudogene TRBV3-2) to TRBJ2-2; D is possibly TRBD1 (6 bases). The CDR3 has 17 residues. Germline V gives CDR1 LGHDT, CDR2 YNNKEL (reference sequence). The V and J ends lost 1 base and 3 bases respectively, with 15 bases between them. In nucleotides, the CDR3 is TGTGCCAGCAGCCAAGGGGGGACACGCAGTCACACCGGGGAGCTGTTTTTT. Residues: CASSQGGTRSHTGELFF.

The chain employs TRBV5-1 and TRBJ1-2; D not certain. V was cut by 1 base and J by 4 bases, with 11 bases left in between. Germline CDR1 and CDR2: SGHRS and YFSETQ. The CDR3 loop spans 14 amino acids. This CDR3 is CASSLMGRSYGYTF. CDR3 bases: TGCGCCAGCAGCTTGATGGGCAGATCCTATGGCTACACCTTC. Looking up the rest from reference TRBV5-1 and TRBJ1-2 gives the full variable domain: KAGVTQTPRYLIKTRGQQVTLSCSPISGHRSVSWYQQTPGQGLQFLFEYFSETQRNKGNFPGRFSGRQFSNSRSEMNVSTLELGDSALYLCASSLMGRSYGYTFGSGTRLTVV.

CDR3 in amino acids: CASSFGTSGGDTQYF. As DNA, the CDR3 is TGTGCCAGCAGTTTTGGGACTAGCGGCGGAGATACGCAGTATTTT. The chain recombines TRBV28 with TRBJ2-3, with TRBD2 matching 11 bases. The CDR3 spans 15 residues. The V and J ends lost 3 bases and 5 bases, in that order; junction bases with no gene match: 4. The germline CDR1 and CDR2 sequences are MDHEN and SYDVKM.

V gene TRBV18 combines with J gene TRBJ1-1; a weak D match, TRBD1 (5 bases). Germline V CDR1 and CDR2: KGHSH, LQKENI. The V and J ends lost 6 bases and 0 bases respectively, with 8 bases between them. This CDR3 has 13 residues. The CDR3 DNA is TGTGCCAGCTCGGGGGGTCTGAACACTGAAGCTTTCTTT. Amino acids: CASSGGLNTEAFF.

The chain couples TRBV9 to TRBJ1-5; 8 positions match TRBD1. The junction had 8 bases not matched to a gene; V was cut back by 2 bases and J by 7 bases. In germline, CDR1 is SGDLS, CDR2 YYNGEE. CDR3 length equals 15 residues. The chain's CDR3 is CASSVGQGAQQPQHF. The CDR3 region has the DNA TGTGCCAGCAGCGTGGGTCAGGGGGCCCAACAGCCCCAGCATTTT.

The sample holds one count of this clone. The chain uses TRBV15 and TRBJ1-2, with TRBD1 identical over 7 bases. This CDR3 has 15 amino acids. V lost 4 bases and J lost 3; bases outside the gene matches: 8. From germline, CDR1 is LNHNV and CDR2 YYDKDF (reference sequence). The CDR3 nucleotides are TGTGCCACCAGCACCCGGGGACAGACCGACTATGGCTACACCTTC. As protein: CATSTRGQTDYGYTF.

J is TRBJ2-1 and V is TRBV25-1, with D unresolved. Looked up from germline, CDR1 is MGHDK and CDR2 is SYGVNS. V was pared by 4 bases and J by 6 bases, with 10 bases between. This CDR3 contains 13 residues. This CDR3 is CASSATKSNEQFF. The CDR3 DNA reads TGTGCCAGCAGTGCAACTAAGTCCAATGAGCAGTTCTTC.

About this clone itself: The germline gene is not matched at one end of the junction; a read error may be the cause. This rearrangement joins TRBV6-5 to TRBJ1-5, with D possibly TRBD1 on 6 matching bases. The CDR3 length is 11 residues. Germline V gives CDR1 MNHEY, CDR2 SVGAGI. CDR3 DNA: TGTGCCAGCAGTTACTTCTCACGGGGGCCTTTT. Encoded protein: CASSYFSRGPF.

This chain joins TRBV15 and TRBJ1-2, with 7 bases matching TRBD1. This CDR3 comprises 13 residues. Germline values: CDR1 LNHNV, CDR2 YYDKDF (reference sequence). Trimming took 4 bases from V and 8 from J; bases not matched to a gene: 7. The CDR3 region has the DNA TGTGCCACCAGCACGCAAAACAGGGGCGGCTACACCTTC. Translation gives CATSTQNRGGYTF.

The chain uses TRBV2 and TRBJ1-2, with D unresolved. Trimming removed 4 bases at V and 3 bases at J, with 9 bases between. Germline V gene lookup returns CDR1 SNHLY and CDR2 FYNNEI. The CDR3 totals 13 residues. This CDR3 is CASSVTEDYGYTF. The CDR3 DNA reads as TGTGCCAGCAGTGTGACGGAAGACTATGGCTACACCTTC.

The chain combines TRBV19 with TRBJ2-5; D call uncertain. Germline V lookup: CDR1 LNHDA, CDR2 SQIVND (reference sequence). The ends were cut back, 0 bases at V and 1 base at J, with 3 bases in the middle. The CDR3 is made up of 13 amino acids. The CDR3 is CASSIETQETQYF. The DNA of the CDR3 is TGTGCCAGTAGTATAGAAACCCAAGAGACCCAGTACTTC.

V usage is TRBV24-1 and J usage is TRBJ1-5, with TRBD1 identical over 8 bases. Germline trimming cut 10 bases from V and 5 bases from J; bases unmatched to any gene: 6. This CDR3 has 13 amino acids. CDR1 KGHDR and CDR2 SFDVKD come from the germline V gene. The CDR3 spells CATGGTGHQPQHF. In DNA form, the CDR3 reads TGTGCCACGGGAGGGACAGGCCATCAGCCCCAGCATTTT.

The chain combines TRBV6-5 with TRBJ1-2; possible D gene TRBD1, 6 bases. Germline V gene sequence: CDR1 MNHEY, CDR2 SVGAGI. CDR3 length equals 14 residues. V was cut by 2 bases and J by 6 bases, with 13 bases left in between. Here the CDR3 reads CASSYATGWDGYTF. DNA for the CDR3: TGTGCCAGCAGTTACGCGACAGGATGGGATGGCTACACCTTC.

The chain couples TRBV7-3 to TRBJ2-7; tentatively, D is TRBD1 (7 bases). Germline loops: CDR1 SGHTA, CDR2 FQGTGA. Trimming removed 3 bases at V and 6 bases at J, with 27 bases between. The CDR3 extends over 18 amino acids. In nucleotides, the CDR3 is TGTGCCAGCAGCTTTCCCAGGATCGCGGGACAGTCCTACTCCGAGCAGTACTTC. It codes for CASSFPRIAGQSYSEQYF.

The chain employs TRBV7-9 and TRBJ1-4, with TRBD1 matching 7 bases. Losses at the gene ends were 5 bases for V and 0 bases for J; bases not matched to a gene: 9. Germline CDR1 is SEHNR and CDR2 is FQNEAQ (reference sequence). The CDR3 has 17 amino acids. CDR3 in amino acids: CASSLPFRGATNEKLFF. The CDR3 region has the DNA TGTGCCAGCAGCCTCCCCTTCAGGGGGGCAACTAATGAAAAACTGTTTTTT.

As DNA, the CDR3 is TGTGCTCTTAGACGGGGGGGGCAGCCGGCGAACTATGGCTACACCTTC. It is translated as CALRRGGQPANYGYTF. This rearrangement joins TRBV30 to TRBJ1-2, with D possibly being TRBD1 (6 bases). From germline, CDR1 is GTSNPN and CDR2 SVGIG (reference sequence). The CDR3 runs 16 residues. Full variable domain (missing parts from reference TRBV30 and TRBJ1-2): SQTIHQWPATLVQPVGSPLSLECTVEGTSNPNLYWYRQAAGRGLQLLFYSVGIGQISSEVPQNLSASRPQDRQFILSSKKLLLSDSGFYLCALRRGGQPANYGYTFGSGTRLTVV.

V usage is TRBV11-3 and J usage is TRBJ2-5; D is ambiguous. V shed 0 bases and J shed 5 bases, with 7 bases lying between them. Germline V gene sequence: CDR1 SGHNT, CDR2 YENEEA. This CDR3 comprises 13 residues. The CDR3 DNA follows: TGTGCCAGCAGCTTAGATCCGCTGGAGACCCAGTACTTC. Encoded protein: CASSLDPLETQYF.

This clone was recorded once. V and J are TRBV27 and TRBJ2-3, with TRBD1 matching 11 bases. Germline V gene sequence: CDR1 MNHEY, CDR2 SMNVEV (reference sequence). J was trimmed by 4 bases and V by 5 bases; bases with no gene match: 8. The CDR3 spans 16 residues. DNA for the CDR3: TGTGCCAGCAGTCGACCGGGACAGGGGGATTCAGATACGCAGTATTTT. The encoded protein is CASSRPGQGDSDTQYF.

The chain links TRBV19 to TRBJ1-1; D remains unclear. Trimming took off 7 bases at V and 1 base at J, with 7 bases between the two ends. This CDR3 is built from 12 residues. CDR1 LNHDA and CDR2 SQIVND come from the germline V gene (reference sequence). The CDR3 sequence: CASNIGNTEAFF. In nucleotides, the CDR3 is TGTGCCAGTAACATTGGGAACACTGAAGCTTTCTTT.

V is TRBV5-1 and J is TRBJ2-5; possibly TRBD2 for D (6 bases). V was pared by 4 bases and J by 7 bases, with 14 bases between. The CDR3 extends over 13 amino acids. The germline V gene has CDR1 SGHRS and CDR2 YFSETQ. The CDR3 DNA sequence: TGCGCCAGCAGCCCAGGCGGTAGCGGGACCCAGTACTTC. Its translation is CASSPGGSGTQYF. The full variable domain, in which reference TRBV5-1 and TRBJ2-5 provide the parts outside the CDR3, is KAGVTQTPRYLIKTRGQQVTLSCSPISGHRSVSWYQQTPGQGLQFLFEYFSETQRNKGNFPGRFSGRQFSNSRSEMNVSTLELGDSALYLCASSPGGSGTQYFGPGTRLLVL.

The chain has TRBV7-8 and TRBJ2-7; D is tentatively TRBD1 or TRBD2 (6 bases each). V was clipped by 3 bases and J by 2 bases, with 11 bases between them. The CDR3 has 14 residues. The germline V gene encodes CDR1 SGHVS and CDR2 FQNEAQ. The CDR3 is CASSLEGGTYEQYF. Here the CDR3 DNA reads TGTGCCAGCAGCTTGGAGGGGGGAACCTACGAGCAGTACTTC.

V is TRBV27 and J is TRBJ2-2, with D unclear. The CDR3 contains 12 residues. The germline V gene has CDR1 MNHEY and CDR2 SMNVEV (reference sequence). V lost 5 bases and J 1 base, leaving 2 bases between the germline ends. CDR3 amino acids: CASSENTGELFF. The CDR3 DNA is TGTGCCAGCAGTGAGAACACCGGGGAGCTGTTTTTT.

This chain links TRBV24-1 with TRBJ2-2, with TRBD1 matching 9 bases. Trimming removed 5 bases from V and 3 bases from J; junction bases left unmatched: 15. Per germline, CDR1 KGHDR and CDR2 SFDVKD. The CDR3 totals 19 residues. Written as DNA, the CDR3 is TGTGCCACCAGTGGCCTTTCAACAGGGGGCAGGCGGGACACCGGGGAGCTGTTTTTT. Translating gives CATSGLSTGGRRDTGELFF.

Comments on this clone: One end of the junction does not line up with germline, which may come from a read error. V is TRBV12-3 or TRBV12-4 and J is TRBJ1-2; D perhaps matches TRBD1 (5 bases). This CDR3 region has 13 residues. CDR3 nucleotides: TGTGCCACCAGTTTGATGGGGGGCTATGGCTACACCTTC. Translated, it gives CATSLMGGYGYTF.

The genes are TRBV5-1 and TRBJ1-1, with unresolved D. V lost 4 bases and J lost 2, with 15 bases in between. Germline V lookup: CDR1 SGHRS, CDR2 YFSETQ. The CDR3 has 15 amino acids. The CDR3 region is CASSGIGGENTEAFF. The CDR3 DNA sequence: TGCGCCAGCAGCGGAATTGGTGGGGAAAACACTGAAGCTTTCTTT.